Listed here are 23 T cell receptor beta chains from one sample, sequenced in a study of blood T cell repertoires in COVID-19. Assay used: immunoSEQ multiplex PCR; TCRdb lists only in-frame clones, some missing. Of roughly 250,000 clones listed, about nine tenths were seen once; the top ten hold 0.95% to 1.5%. The sample taken for sequencing was PBMCs or T cells enriched from blood (not recorded which). The receptors here all came from a human donor in a cohort exposed to, infected with or recovered from COVID-19 (not recorded which). The donor label of this sample is uncertain.

The V and J genes are TRBV2 and TRBJ2-3, with a tentative D call TRBD2 (6 bases). The germline gives CDR1 SNHLY, CDR2 FYNNEI. CDR3 length equals 15 residues. V was clipped by 6 bases and J by 2 bases, with 15 bases between them. The CDR3 sequence is CASRPGLTNTDTQYF. Here the CDR3 DNA reads TGTGCCAGCAGACCGGGACTGACGAACACAGATACGCAGTATTTT. The full variable domain, completed using reference TRBV2 and TRBJ2-3, is EPEVTQTPSHQVTQMGQEVILRCVPISNHLYFYWYRQILGQKVEFLVSFYNNEISEKSEIFDDQFSVERPDGSNFTLKIRSTKLEDSAMYFCASRPGLTNTDTQYFGPGTRLTVL.

V gene TRBV6-2 or TRBV6-3 combines with J gene TRBJ2-7, with TRBD2 matching over 9 bases. This CDR3 is 17 amino acids long. The ends lost 3 bases at V and 2 bases at J; junction bases unmatched: 11. The germline V gene has CDR1 MNHEY and CDR2 SVGEGT. The chain's CDR3 is CASSYGAAGGRTYEQYF. In nucleotides, the CDR3 is TGTGCCAGCAGTTATGGGGCAGCGGGGGGCCGAACCTACGAGCAGTACTTC.

The V call is TRBV9, the J call TRBJ1-1; 9 bases fit TRBD1. The CDR3 spans 14 residues. In germline, CDR1 is SGDLS, CDR2 YYNGEE. With V trimmed by 4 bases and J by 3 bases, 4 bases remained unmatched. The CDR3 reads CASSPRTGDTEAFF. DNA for the CDR3: TGTGCCAGCAGCCCTAGGACAGGGGACACTGAAGCTTTCTTT.

CDR3 amino acids: CASTGGFDNEQFF. The CDR3 DNA is TGTGCCAGCACCGGGGGGTTCGATAATGAGCAGTTCTTC. The chain recombines TRBV2 with TRBJ2-1; 7 positions match TRBD2. CDR3 length: 13 residues. Germline lookup yields CDR1 SNHLY and CDR2 FYNNEI. Germline trimming cut 7 bases from V and 7 bases from J; bases unmatched to any gene: 7. The full variable domain, rest sourced from reference TRBV2 and TRBJ2-1, is EPEVTQTPSHQVTQMGQEVILRCVPISNHLYFYWYRQILGQKVEFLVSFYNNEISEKSEIFDDQFSVERPDGSNFTLKIRSTKLEDSAMYFCASTGGFDNEQFFGPGTRLTVL.

This clone showed up just a few times. The chain joins TRBV27 to TRBJ1-1; D possibly corresponds to TRBD1 (6 bases). Germline assignment: CDR1 MNHEY and CDR2 SMNVEV (reference sequence). The CDR3 contains 14 residues. Trimming removed 3 bases from V and 1 base from J, with 9 bases in between. In nucleotides, the CDR3 is TGTGCCAGCAGTTTGTTACAGGGGAACACTGAAGCTTTCTTT. Protein product: CASSLLQGNTEAFF.

The J gene is TRBJ1-1, the V gene TRBV5-5; perhaps TRBD1 as D (6 bases). Germline lookup yields CDR1 SGHKS and CDR2 YYEKEE (reference sequence). V lost 4 bases and J lost 11, with 36 bases in between. The CDR3 runs 19 residues. The CDR3 sequence is CASSAPSAPQGWMSRRAFF. The CDR3 DNA reads as TGTGCCAGCAGCGCACCCTCAGCCCCACAGGGATGGATGAGTAGAAGGGCTTTCTTT.

CDR3 amino acids: CAIRDSLGPDTQYF. DNA of the CDR3: TGTGCCATCCGCGACAGCTTGGGCCCAGATACGCAGTATTTT. The rearrangement links TRBV10-3 to TRBJ2-3; a possible D gene is TRBD1 (5 bases). Germline loops: CDR1 ENHRY, CDR2 SYGVKD. The CDR3 totals 14 residues. The germline V and J ends were trimmed by 8 bases and 4 bases, with 16 bases remaining between them.

V and J are TRBV4-2 and TRBJ1-4; D gene uncertain. Trimming shortened V by 5 bases and J by 1 base, and 11 bases separated the two germline ends. The CDR3 runs to 15 residues. In germline, CDR1 is LGHNA, CDR2 YNFKEQ. The CDR3 bases are TGTGCCAGCAGCACCTACAGTGGAACTAATGAAAAACTGTTTTTT. Translated, it gives CASSTYSGTNEKLFF.

This clone was counted a single time. The V and J genes are TRBV24-1 and TRBJ2-5; D is unclear. Per the germline V gene, CDR1 is KGHDR and CDR2 is SFDVKD. The CDR3 contains 15 residues. The V and J ends lost 3 bases and 1 base respectively, with 11 bases between them. The CDR3 DNA is TGTGCCACCAGTGATCGCGGCGCCGCCCAAGAGACCCAGTACTTC. Amino acids: CATSDRGAAQETQYF.

The chain has TRBV7-2 and TRBJ2-3, with D maybe TRBD2 (5 bases). This CDR3 spans 14 amino acids. With 5 bases removed from V and 11 bases from J, the gap between germline ends came to 20 bases. Looked up from germline, CDR1 is SGHTA and CDR2 is FQGNSA. The CDR3 DNA reads TGTGCCAGCAGCCTCCCCTCTACGGGAATCGGGCAGTATTTT. As protein: CASSLPSTGIGQYF.

This clone was detected only once. The genes are TRBV3-1 (or the pseudogene TRBV3-2) and TRBJ2-3; D may be TRBD1 (6 bases). Germline V gene data show CDR1 as LGHDT and CDR2 as YNNKEL (reference sequence). Trimming left V 0 bases short and J 3 bases short, with 16 bases between. The CDR3 extends over 17 amino acids. The CDR3 region is CASSQEVDLGATDTQYF. The CDR3 DNA reads TGTGCCAGCAGCCAAGAAGTCGATTTGGGGGCGACAGATACGCAGTATTTT.

The CDR3, as DNA: TGTGCCAGCAGCCAGGGGGACTCCCCCACAGATACGCAGTATTTT. Protein product: CASSQGDSPTDTQYF. The rearrangement joins TRBV11-1 to TRBJ2-3; D is possibly TRBD1 (7 bases). Germline-derived CDR1 and CDR2 are SGHAT and FQDESV (reference sequence). V was trimmed by 5 bases and J by 2 bases, leaving 14 bases between them. The CDR3 length is 15 residues. Filled out from reference TRBV11-1 and TRBJ2-3, the complete variable domain reads EAEVAQSPRYKITEKSQAVAFWCDPISGHATLYWYRQILGQGPELLVQFQDESVVDDSQLPKDRFSAERLKGVDSTLKIQPAELGDSAMYLCASSQGDSPTDTQYFGPGTRLTVL.

The V gene is TRBV2, the J gene TRBJ2-5, with 9 bases matching TRBD1. V trimming: 5 bases; J trimming: 4 bases; junction bases outside the gene matches: 8. In germline, CDR1 is SNHLY, CDR2 FYNNEI. The CDR3 has 15 amino acids. CDR3 protein: CASSWGTGSRETQYF. The CDR3 bases are TGTGCCAGCAGTTGGGGGACAGGGTCCAGAGAGACCCAGTACTTC.

This rearrangement joins TRBV6-5 to TRBJ2-2; TRBD1 is a possible D gene (5 bases). Germline loops: CDR1 MNHEY, CDR2 SVGAGI. This CDR3 is 12 amino acids long. V dropped 6 bases and J dropped 4 bases, with 6 bases sitting between them. CDR3 in amino acids: CASRGATGELFF. The CDR3 bases are TGTGCCAGCAGAGGGGCCACCGGGGAGCTGTTTTTT.

The chain links TRBV28 to TRBJ2-5; D is undetermined. The CDR3 spans 13 residues. Trimming took off 7 bases at V and 5 bases at J, with 14 bases between the two ends. Germline assignment: CDR1 MDHEN and CDR2 SYDVKM. The CDR3 loop reads CASISTLGETQYF. CDR3 nucleotides: TGTGCCAGCATTTCGACCCTCGGGGAGACCCAGTACTTC. Using reference TRBV28 and TRBJ2-5 for the parts outside the CDR3, the full variable domain is DVKVTQSSRYLVKRTGEKVFLECVQDMDHENMFWYRQDPGLGLRLIYFSYDVKMKEKGDIPEGYSVSREKKERFSLILESASTNQTSMYLCASISTLGETQYFGPGTRLLVL.

Here the CDR3 DNA reads TGTGCCAGCAGTGAACTGGGACAGAGAAACACCATATATTTT. Translation: CASSELGQRNTIYF. The rearrangement links TRBV2 to TRBJ1-3; the match to TRBD1 covers 7 bases. The CDR3 has 14 residues. Trimming removed 2 bases from V and 5 bases from J; junction bases left unmatched: 3. Germline assignment: CDR1 SNHLY and CDR2 FYNNEI.

The chain uses TRBV18 and TRBJ1-4; D remains ambiguous. This CDR3 has 13 residues. Germline V gives CDR1 KGHSH, CDR2 LQKENI. The V gene lost 3 bases and the J gene lost 12 bases, with 14 bases spanning the gap. The DNA for the CDR3 is TGTGCCAGCTCACCGCCCTCAGTCAGCGAACTGTTTTTT. This codes for CASSPPSVSELFF. Variable domain in full (rest from reference TRBV18 and TRBJ1-4): NAGVMQNPRHLVRRRGQEARLRCSPMKGHSHVYWYRQLPEEGLKFMVYLQKENIIDESGMPKERFSAEFPKEGPSILRIQQVVRGDSAAYFCASSPPSVSELFFGSGTQLSVL.

V gene TRBV2 combines with J gene TRBJ2-1, with D perhaps matching TRBD1 (5 bases). Trimming stripped 8 bases from V and 6 bases from J, with 17 bases between. This CDR3 is 14 amino acids long. Germline V gives CDR1 SNHLY, CDR2 FYNNEI. CDR3 coding DNA: TGTGCCAGCGTTAGATGGCTAGGGGCCAATGAGCAGTTCTTC. It is translated as CASVRWLGANEQFF.

The CDR3 here is CASSLGGEPMNTEAFF. CDR3 DNA: TGTGCCAGCAGCTTAGGCGGGGAACCTATGAACACTGAAGCTTTCTTT. The V and J genes are TRBV7-2 and TRBJ1-1; D gene uncertain. Germline V CDR1 and CDR2: SGHTA, FQGNSA. V was pared by 1 base and J by 0 bases, with 12 bases between. The length of the CDR3 is 16 residues.

The table lists this clone with a count of one. The CDR3 sequence: CASSLMRPSPLHF. The CDR3 DNA sequence: TGTGCCAGCAGTTTAATGAGGCCTTCACCCCTCCACTTT. The chain combines TRBV28 with TRBJ1-6; D is undetermined. The CDR3 consists of 13 residues. Trimming removed 2 bases from V and 9 bases from J, with 8 bases in between. Germline V lookup: CDR1 MDHEN, CDR2 SYDVKM.

The rearrangement links TRBV27 to TRBJ2-3; 7 positions agree with TRBD1. With V trimmed by 5 bases and J by 5 bases, 7 bases remained unmatched. The CDR3 spans 14 residues. CDR1 is MNHEY and CDR2 is SMNVEV in the germline V gene (reference sequence). The CDR3 spells CASSHRGLGDTQYF. Here the CDR3 DNA reads TGTGCCAGCAGTCACAGGGGCCTCGGAGATACGCAGTATTTT.

Turning to this clone: The sample carries other DNA sequences with the same CDR3. The chain has TRBV12-3 or TRBV12-4 and TRBJ2-7; TRBD2 might be the D (6 bases). The V end was cut by 3 bases, the J end by 7 bases, with 7 bases between. The CDR3 is 11 amino acids. Written as DNA, the CDR3 is TGTGCCAGCAGTTTTGGGGGGGAGCAGTACTTC. The encoded protein is CASSFGGEQYF.

The chain carries TRBV9 and TRBJ1-4, with D uncertain. The CDR3 length is 15 residues. Trimming removed 0 bases at V and 8 bases at J, with 14 bases between. Germline values: CDR1 SGDLS, CDR2 YYNGEE. This chain's CDR3 is CASSVGAGAGEKLFF. The CDR3 nucleotides are TGTGCCAGCAGCGTAGGGGCGGGCGCCGGGGAAAAACTGTTTTTT.